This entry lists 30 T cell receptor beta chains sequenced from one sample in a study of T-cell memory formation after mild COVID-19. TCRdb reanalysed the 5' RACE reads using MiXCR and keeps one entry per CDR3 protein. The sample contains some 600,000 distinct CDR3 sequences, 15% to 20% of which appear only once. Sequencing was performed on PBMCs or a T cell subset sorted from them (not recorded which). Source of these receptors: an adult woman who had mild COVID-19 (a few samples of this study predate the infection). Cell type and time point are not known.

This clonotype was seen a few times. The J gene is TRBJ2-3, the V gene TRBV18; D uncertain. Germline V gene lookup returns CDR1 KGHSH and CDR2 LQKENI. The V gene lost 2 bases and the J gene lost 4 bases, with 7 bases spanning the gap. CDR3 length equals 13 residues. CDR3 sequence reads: CASSPSTADTQYF. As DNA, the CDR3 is TGTGCCAGCTCACCATCCACCGCAGATACGCAGTATTTT.

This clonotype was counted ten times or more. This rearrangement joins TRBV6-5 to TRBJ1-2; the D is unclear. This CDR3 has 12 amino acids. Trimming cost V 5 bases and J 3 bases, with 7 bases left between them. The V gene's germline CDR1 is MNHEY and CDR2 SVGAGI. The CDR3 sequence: CASSKHDYGYTF. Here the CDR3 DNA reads TGTGCCAGCAGTAAACATGACTATGGCTACACCTTC.

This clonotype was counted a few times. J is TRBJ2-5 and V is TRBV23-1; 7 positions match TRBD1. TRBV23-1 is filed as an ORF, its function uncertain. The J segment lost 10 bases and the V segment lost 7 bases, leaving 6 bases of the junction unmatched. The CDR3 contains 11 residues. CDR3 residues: CASNPSGGQYF. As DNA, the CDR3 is TGCGCCAGCAACCCCTCAGGGGGCCAGTACTTC.

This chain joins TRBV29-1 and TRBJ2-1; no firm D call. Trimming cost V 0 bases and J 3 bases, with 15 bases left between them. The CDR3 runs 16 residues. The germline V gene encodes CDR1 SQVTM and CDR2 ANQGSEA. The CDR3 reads CSVEDVAAPIYNEQFF. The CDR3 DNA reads TGCAGCGTTGAAGATGTCGCGGCACCGATCTACAATGAGCAGTTCTTC.

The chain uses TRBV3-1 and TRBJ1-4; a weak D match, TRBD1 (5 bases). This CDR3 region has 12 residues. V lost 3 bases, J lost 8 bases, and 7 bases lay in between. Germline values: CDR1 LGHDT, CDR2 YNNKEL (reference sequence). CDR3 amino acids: CASSQGTEKLFF. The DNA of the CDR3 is TGTGCCAGCAGCCAGGGGACGGAAAAACTGTTTTTT.

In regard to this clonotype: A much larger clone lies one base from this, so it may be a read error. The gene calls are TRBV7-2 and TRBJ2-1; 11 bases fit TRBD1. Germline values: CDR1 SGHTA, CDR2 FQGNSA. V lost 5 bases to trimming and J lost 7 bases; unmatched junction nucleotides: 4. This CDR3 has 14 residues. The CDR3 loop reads CASSTRDRGNEQFF. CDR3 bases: TGTGCCAGCAGCACCCGGGACAGGGGGAATGAGCAGTTCTTC.

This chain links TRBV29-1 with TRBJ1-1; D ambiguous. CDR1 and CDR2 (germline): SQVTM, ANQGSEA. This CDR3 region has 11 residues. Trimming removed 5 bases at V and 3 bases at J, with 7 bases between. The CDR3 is CSVLDDTEAFF. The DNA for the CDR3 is TGCAGCGTTTTGGATGACACTGAAGCTTTCTTT. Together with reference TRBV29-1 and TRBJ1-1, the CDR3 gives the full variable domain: SAVISQKPSRDICQRGTSLTIQCQVDSQVTMMFWYRQQPGQSLTLIATANQGSEATYESGFVIDKFPISRPNLTFSTLTVSNMSPEDSSIYLCSVLDDTEAFFGQGTRLTVV.

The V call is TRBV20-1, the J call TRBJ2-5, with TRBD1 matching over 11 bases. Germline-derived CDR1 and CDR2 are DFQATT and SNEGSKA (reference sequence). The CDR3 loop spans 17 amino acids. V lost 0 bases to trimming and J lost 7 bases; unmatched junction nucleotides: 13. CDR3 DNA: TGCAGTGCTAGAGATGCCCTAGCCGGGACAGGGGGGGGGACCCAGTACTTC. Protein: CSARDALAGTGGGTQYF.

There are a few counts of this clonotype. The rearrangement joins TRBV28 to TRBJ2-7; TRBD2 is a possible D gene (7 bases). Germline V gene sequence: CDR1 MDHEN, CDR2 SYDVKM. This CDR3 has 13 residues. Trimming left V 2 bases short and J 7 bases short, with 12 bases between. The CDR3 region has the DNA TGTGCCAGCAGTTTACGGGGGGCGAGGGAGCAGTACTTC. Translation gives CASSLRGAREQYF.

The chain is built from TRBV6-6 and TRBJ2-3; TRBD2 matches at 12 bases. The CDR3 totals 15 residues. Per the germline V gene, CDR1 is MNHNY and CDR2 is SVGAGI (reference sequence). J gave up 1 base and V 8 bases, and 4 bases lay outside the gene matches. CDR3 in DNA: TGTGCCAGCGGGCGACTAGCGGGGGGCACAGATACGCAGTATTTT. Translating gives CASGRLAGGTDTQYF.

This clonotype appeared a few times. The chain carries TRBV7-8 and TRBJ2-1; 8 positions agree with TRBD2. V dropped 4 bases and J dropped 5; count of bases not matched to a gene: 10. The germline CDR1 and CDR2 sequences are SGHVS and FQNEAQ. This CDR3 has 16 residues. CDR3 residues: CASSSFTGGVDNEQFF. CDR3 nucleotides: TGTGCCAGCAGCTCCTTTACGGGGGGGGTAGACAATGAGCAGTTCTTC.

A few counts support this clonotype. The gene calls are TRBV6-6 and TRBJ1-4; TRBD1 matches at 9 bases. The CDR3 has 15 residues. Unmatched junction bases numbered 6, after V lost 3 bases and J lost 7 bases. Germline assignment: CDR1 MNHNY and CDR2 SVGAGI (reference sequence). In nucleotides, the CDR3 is TGTGCCAGCAGTTATCGGGACAGGGCCGGTGAAAAACTGTTTTTT. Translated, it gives CASSYRDRAGEKLFF.

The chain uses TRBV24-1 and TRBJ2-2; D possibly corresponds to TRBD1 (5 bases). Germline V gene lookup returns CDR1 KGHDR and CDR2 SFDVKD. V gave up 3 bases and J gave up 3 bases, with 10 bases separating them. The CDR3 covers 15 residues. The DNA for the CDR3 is TGTGCCACCAGTGATACGACAGACCACACCGGGGAGCTGTTTTTT. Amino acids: CATSDTTDHTGELFF.

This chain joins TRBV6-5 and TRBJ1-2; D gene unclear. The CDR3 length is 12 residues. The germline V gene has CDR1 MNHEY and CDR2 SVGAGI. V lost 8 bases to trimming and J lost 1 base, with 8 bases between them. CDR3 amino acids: CASGGINYGYTF. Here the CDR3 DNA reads TGTGCCAGCGGCGGGATTAACTATGGCTACACCTTC.

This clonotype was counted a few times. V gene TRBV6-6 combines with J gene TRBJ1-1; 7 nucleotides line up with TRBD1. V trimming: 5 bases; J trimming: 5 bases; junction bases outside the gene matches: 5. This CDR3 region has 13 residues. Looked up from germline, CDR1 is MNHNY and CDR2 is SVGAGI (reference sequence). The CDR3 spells CASSTQTGTEAFF. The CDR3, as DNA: TGTGCCAGCAGTACCCAGACAGGGACTGAAGCTTTCTTT.

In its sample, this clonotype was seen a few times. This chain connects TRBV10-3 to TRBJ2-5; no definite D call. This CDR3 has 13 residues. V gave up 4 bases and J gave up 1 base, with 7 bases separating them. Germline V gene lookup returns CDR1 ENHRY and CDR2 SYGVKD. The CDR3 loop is CAISGRGQETQYF. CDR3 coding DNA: TGTGCCATCAGTGGACGAGGCCAAGAGACCCAGTACTTC.

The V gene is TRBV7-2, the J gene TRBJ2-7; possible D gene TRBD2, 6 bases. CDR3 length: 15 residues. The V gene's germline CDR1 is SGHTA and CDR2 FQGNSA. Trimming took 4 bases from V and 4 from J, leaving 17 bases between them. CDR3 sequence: CASSSAGTARYEQYF. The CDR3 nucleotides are TGTGCCAGCAGCTCTGCCGGGACTGCGAGGTACGAGCAGTACTTC.

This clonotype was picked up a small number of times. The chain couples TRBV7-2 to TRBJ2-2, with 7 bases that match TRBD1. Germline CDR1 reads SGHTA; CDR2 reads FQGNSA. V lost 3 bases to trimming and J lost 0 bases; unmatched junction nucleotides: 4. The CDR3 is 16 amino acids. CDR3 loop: CASSFPTGANTGELFF. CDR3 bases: TGTGCCAGCAGCTTCCCAACAGGGGCGAACACCGGGGAGCTGTTTTTT.

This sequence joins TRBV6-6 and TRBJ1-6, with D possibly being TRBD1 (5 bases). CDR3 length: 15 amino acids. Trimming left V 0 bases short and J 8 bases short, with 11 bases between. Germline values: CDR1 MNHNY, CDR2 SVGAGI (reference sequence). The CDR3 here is CASSYSPGSYSPLHF. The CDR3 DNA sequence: TGTGCCAGCAGTTACTCGCCAGGGTCGTATTCACCCCTCCACTTT.

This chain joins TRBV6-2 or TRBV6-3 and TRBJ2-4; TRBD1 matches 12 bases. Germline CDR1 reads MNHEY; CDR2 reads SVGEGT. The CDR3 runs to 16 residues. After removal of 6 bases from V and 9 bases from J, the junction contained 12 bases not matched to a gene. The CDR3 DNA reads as TGTGCCAGCAGGACCGCGGGACAGGGGGCTTCGGGCATTCAGTACTTC. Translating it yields CASRTAGQGASGIQYF.

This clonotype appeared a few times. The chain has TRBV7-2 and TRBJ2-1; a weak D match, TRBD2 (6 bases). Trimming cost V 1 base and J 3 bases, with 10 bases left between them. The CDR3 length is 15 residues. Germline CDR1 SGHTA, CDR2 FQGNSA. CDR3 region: CASSLGPGDYNEQFF. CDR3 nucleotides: TGTGCCAGCAGCTTAGGGCCGGGGGACTACAATGAGCAGTTCTTC.

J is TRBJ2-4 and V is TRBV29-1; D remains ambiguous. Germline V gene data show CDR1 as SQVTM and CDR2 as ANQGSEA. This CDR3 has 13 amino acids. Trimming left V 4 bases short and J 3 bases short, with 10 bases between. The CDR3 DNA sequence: TGCAGCGTTGGGGGTGTGGGCAAAAACATTCAGTACTTC. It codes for CSVGGVGKNIQYF.

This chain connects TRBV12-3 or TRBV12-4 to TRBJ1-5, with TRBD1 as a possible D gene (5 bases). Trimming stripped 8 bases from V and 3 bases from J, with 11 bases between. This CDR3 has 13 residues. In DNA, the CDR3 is TGTGCCAGCGGATTGGGACTCAATCAGCCCCAGCATTTT. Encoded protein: CASGLGLNQPQHF.

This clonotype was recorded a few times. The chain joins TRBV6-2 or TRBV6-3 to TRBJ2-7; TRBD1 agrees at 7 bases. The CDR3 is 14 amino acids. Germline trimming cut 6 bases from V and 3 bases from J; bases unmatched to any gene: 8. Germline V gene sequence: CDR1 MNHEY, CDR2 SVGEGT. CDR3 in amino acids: CASRGHRGDYEQYF. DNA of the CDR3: TGTGCCAGCAGGGGCCACAGGGGAGACTACGAGCAGTACTTC.

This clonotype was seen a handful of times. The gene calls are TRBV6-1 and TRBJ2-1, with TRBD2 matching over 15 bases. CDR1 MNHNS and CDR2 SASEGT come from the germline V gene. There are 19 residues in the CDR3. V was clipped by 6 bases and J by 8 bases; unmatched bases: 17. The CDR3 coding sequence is TGTGCCAGCAGCCCACGGACTAGCGGGGGGGTAAAGATGCAGCATGAGCAGTTCTTC. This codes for CASSPRTSGGVKMQHEQFF.

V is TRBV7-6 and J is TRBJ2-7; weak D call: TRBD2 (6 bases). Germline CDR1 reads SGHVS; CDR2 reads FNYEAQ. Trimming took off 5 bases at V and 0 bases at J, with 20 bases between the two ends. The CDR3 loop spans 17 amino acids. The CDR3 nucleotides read TGTGCCAGCAGCCCCACAACCGGGGGACTGTACTCCTACGAGCAGTACTTC. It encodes CASSPTTGGLYSYEQYF.

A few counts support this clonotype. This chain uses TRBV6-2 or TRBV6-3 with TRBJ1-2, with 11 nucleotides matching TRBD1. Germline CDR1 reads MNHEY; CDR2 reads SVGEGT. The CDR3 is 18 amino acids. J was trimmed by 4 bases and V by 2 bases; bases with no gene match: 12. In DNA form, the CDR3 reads TGTGCCAGCAGTTACGACCCCCGGACAGGGGGCCACCCCTATGGCTACACCTTC. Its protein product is CASSYDPRTGGHPYGYTF.

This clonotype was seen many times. CDR3 DNA sequence: TGTGCCAGCAGCTTCCGGGACAGACTCAATCAGCCCCAGCATTTT. Translation: CASSFRDRLNQPQHF. The rearrangement uses TRBV28 and TRBJ1-5; 7 positions agree with TRBD1. Germline-derived CDR1 and CDR2 are MDHEN and SYDVKM. V gave up 6 bases and J gave up 3 bases; unmatched junction bases: 8. This CDR3 region has 15 residues.

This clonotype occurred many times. The DNA of the CDR3 is TGCGCCAGCAGTGTGGGAGGATGGGGAGAGACCCAGTACTTC. This codes for CASSVGGWGETQYF. The rearrangement uses TRBV10-2 and TRBJ2-5; maybe TRBD2 (6 bases). This CDR3 contains 14 residues. V lost 4 bases to trimming and J lost 4 bases, with 13 bases between them. The V gene's germline CDR1 is WSHSY and CDR2 SAAADI.

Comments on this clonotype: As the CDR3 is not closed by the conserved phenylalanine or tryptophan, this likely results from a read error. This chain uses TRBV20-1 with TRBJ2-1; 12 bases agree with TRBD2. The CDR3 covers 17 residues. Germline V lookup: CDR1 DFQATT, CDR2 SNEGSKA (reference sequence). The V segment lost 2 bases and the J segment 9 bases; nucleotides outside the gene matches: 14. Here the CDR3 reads CSARLAGGTVGYAEQFS. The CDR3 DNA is TGCAGTGCTAGACTAGCGGGGGGGACAGTTGGATATGCTGAGCAGTTCTCC.